The entry below describes one TCR beta chain. What it binds is not known. Some clones are missing from TCRdb's copy, which holds only in-frame ones; the method was immunoSEQ multiplex PCR. The sample consists of 64,000 or so clones, 65% to 80% of them appearing once. Germline CDR1 is SGHTA and CDR2 is FQGTGA. The CDR3 runs to 15 residues. With 4 bases removed from V and 0 bases from J, the gap between germline ends came to 7 bases. This sample is part of a study of radiotherapy plus CTLA-4 blockade in lung cancer. Participants had chemo-refractory metastatic non-small-cell lung cancer and were treated with focal radiation plus ipilimumab CTLA-4 blockade. Study-wide results and caveats: In blood, early T cell clone dynamics reportedly predicted response best, together with interferon-beta. Subsequent to radiotherapy plus ipilimumab, tumor-derived TCR clones underwent expansion in blood.

The TCR was taken from a human donor with non-small cell lung cancer whose response to radiotherapy plus ipilimumab could not be evaluated. Source: peripheral blood, taken from a patient treated with radiotherapy plus ipilimumab. The chain employs TRBV7-3 and TRBJ1-6; D is possibly TRBD1 (6 bases). The CDR3 bases are TGTGCCAGCAGCTCGGACAGCTCCTATAATTCACCCCTCCACTTT. Translated, it gives CASSSDSSYNSPLHF.